Each of the 13 T cell receptor beta chains below was sequenced from the same sample in a study of blood T cell repertoires in COVID-19 (TCRdb year 2020). The method behind the library was the immunoSEQ multiplex PCR assay. Entries here come from immuneACCESS through TCRdb and include only in-frame sequences with V and J called. Some clones fail to appear in such tables; in the studies checked, an unresolved V gene covers under half of the shortfall, and the cause of the remainder is unknown. Counted in this sample were about 330,000 clones; roughly 85% of them appeared once. The ten most abundant clones make up around 7.8% of the sample. Sequencing was done on a sample of peripheral blood. The receptors were gathered from a human donor in a cohort sampled during active COVID-19.

This chain joins TRBV10-3 and TRBJ1-6; 9 bases line up with TRBD1. Trimming took 10 bases from V and 10 from J; bases not matched to a gene: 8. The V gene's germline CDR1 is ENHRY and CDR2 SYGVKD. The CDR3 runs 13 residues. CDR3 sequence: CATTGQGGSPLHF. In nucleotides, the CDR3 is TGTGCCACCACGGGACAGGGTGGGTCACCCCTCCACTTT.

J is TRBJ1-1 and V is TRBV18, with D perhaps matching TRBD1 (6 bases). CDR1 KGHSH and CDR2 LQKENI come from the germline V gene. The CDR3 covers 13 residues. V lost 8 bases to trimming and J lost 6 bases, with 16 bases between them. The CDR3 DNA is TGTGCCAGCCTGCGGGGGCCAGGCGCTGAAGCTTTCTTT. Translated: CASLRGPGAEAFF.

V gene TRBV12-5 combines with J gene TRBJ1-3; the D is unclear. Trimming removed 3 bases from V and 2 bases from J, with 8 bases in between. Germline values: CDR1 LGHNT, CDR2 FRNRAP. The CDR3 has 14 residues. CDR3 region: CASGFSGAGNTIYF. The CDR3 coding sequence is TGTGCTAGTGGTTTTTCCGGGGCTGGAAACACCATATATTTT.

The chain couples TRBV5-1 to TRBJ2-7; D might be TRBD1 (6 bases). CDR3 size: 15 residues. Trimming removed 1 base at V and 2 bases at J, with 13 bases between. Germline V gene lookup returns CDR1 SGHRS and CDR2 YFSETQ. CDR3 in DNA: TGCGCCAGCAGCTTGAAGTGGGACATGACCTACGAGCAGTACTTC. Protein: CASSLKWDMTYEQYF.

The V gene is TRBV5-4, the J gene TRBJ1-6, with D possibly being TRBD1 (5 bases). V lost 0 bases and J 4 bases, leaving 11 bases between the germline ends. Germline-derived CDR1 and CDR2 are SGHNT and YYREEE (reference sequence). CDR3 length equals 16 residues. The chain's CDR3 is CASSLGQGYYNSPLHF. The DNA of the CDR3 is TGTGCCAGCAGCTTGGGGCAGGGCTATTATAATTCACCCCTCCACTTT.

This sequence joins TRBV30 and TRBJ1-6; D uncertain. The CDR3 extends over 15 amino acids. Germline CDR1 reads GTSNPN; CDR2 reads SVGIG (reference sequence). V lost 4 bases to trimming and J lost 2 bases, with 12 bases between them. CDR3 bases: TGTGCCTGGACTCTATCATCGGCCTATAATTCACCCCTCCACTTT. This gives the protein CAWTLSSAYNSPLHF.

The V gene is TRBV6-5, the J gene TRBJ1-2, with D unresolved. The CDR3 sequence is 12 residues long. The germline CDR1 and CDR2 sequences are MNHEY and SVGAGI. The V and J ends lost 8 bases and 8 bases respectively, with 15 bases between them. In nucleotides, the CDR3 is TGTGCCAGCCCCCGCGCGGGGAACGGCTACACCTTC. Protein sequence: CASPRAGNGYTF.

This clone has at least ten counts. The chain employs TRBV6-5 and TRBJ1-6, with D maybe TRBD1 (5 bases). Trimming cost V 2 bases and J 6 bases, with 11 bases left between them. Germline V gene data show CDR1 as MNHEY and CDR2 as SVGAGI. This CDR3 has 15 amino acids. The CDR3 loop reads CASSYADTRNSPLHF. The CDR3 DNA is TGTGCCAGCAGTTACGCGGACACCCGTAATTCACCCCTCCACTTT.

This chain links TRBV3-1 (or the pseudogene TRBV3-2) with TRBJ1-2; possible D gene TRBD1, 6 bases. CDR1 and CDR2 (germline): LGHDT, YNNKEL (reference sequence). CDR3 length equals 12 residues. Trimming left V 2 bases short and J 8 bases short, with 9 bases between. CDR3 amino acids: CASSQPGQGYTF. The CDR3 bases are TGTGCCAGCAGCCAACCAGGACAGGGCTACACCTTC.

The CDR3 region is CASSLGAESQPQHF. CDR3 DNA: TGCGCCAGCAGCTTGGGGGCAGAAAGTCAGCCCCAGCATTTT. V is TRBV5-1 and J is TRBJ1-5; D gene unclear. Germline CDR1 and CDR2: SGHRS and YFSETQ. The length of the CDR3 is 14 residues. V was trimmed by 0 bases and J by 6 bases, leaving 10 bases between them.

The rearrangement joins TRBV6-5 to TRBJ1-6; D gene uncertain. CDR1 and CDR2 from the germline V gene are MNHEY and SVGAGI. This CDR3 comprises 14 residues. Trimming shortened V by 6 bases and J by 7 bases, and 13 bases separated the two germline ends. Here the CDR3 reads CASRPGLGNSPLHF. CDR3 bases: TGTGCCAGCAGGCCTGGACTGGGGAATTCACCCCTCCACTTT.

CDR3 sequence (DNA): TGTGCCAGCACCAGGACGCGACTAGCGGGGTGGAATGAGCAGTTCTTC. This translates into CASTRTRLAGWNEQFF. V gene TRBV7-8 combines with J gene TRBJ2-1, with 11 bases matching TRBD2. The CDR3 length is 16 residues. The germline V gene encodes CDR1 SGHVS and CDR2 FQNEAQ. The V gene end was trimmed by 7 bases and the J gene end by 7 bases; junction bases not matched to a gene: 12.

J is TRBJ2-1 and V is TRBV6-4, with 7 bases that match TRBD2. V lost 5 bases and J lost 6; bases outside the gene matches: 4. The CDR3 contains 13 residues. The germline CDR1 and CDR2 sequences are MRHNA and SNTAGT. The CDR3 loop reads CASSFGTTNEQFF. CDR3 sequence (DNA): TGTGCCAGCAGTTTCGGGACTACCAATGAGCAGTTCTTC.